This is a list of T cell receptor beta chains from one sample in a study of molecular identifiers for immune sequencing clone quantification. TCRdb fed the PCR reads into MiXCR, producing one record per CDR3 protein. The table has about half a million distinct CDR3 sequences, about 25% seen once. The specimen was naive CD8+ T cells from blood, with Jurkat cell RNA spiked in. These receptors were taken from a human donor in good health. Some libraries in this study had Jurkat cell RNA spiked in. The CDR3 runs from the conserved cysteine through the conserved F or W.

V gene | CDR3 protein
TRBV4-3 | CASGQENRANYGYTF
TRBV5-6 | CASSILLAGVTDTQYF
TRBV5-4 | CASSGDSYAYEQYF
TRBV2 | CASSDMDRLTGGYTF
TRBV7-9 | CASSQQLESSYEQYF
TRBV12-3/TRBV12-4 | CASSLMGPRYTGEQFF
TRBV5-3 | CASCRDRALWGGAFF
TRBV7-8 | CASRKGLAPNNEQFF
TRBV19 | CASSSSAGNEQFF
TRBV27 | CASSFGAGREQYF
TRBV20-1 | CSASSFALAGDYEQYF
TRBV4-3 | CASSQDWASGYNEQFF
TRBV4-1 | CASSQAGDYEQYF
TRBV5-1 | CASSPTGGDYNSPLHF
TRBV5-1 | CASSAGTSGGPSTDTQYF
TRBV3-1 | CASSPGLGHYNEQFF
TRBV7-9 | CASSSGPFSAF
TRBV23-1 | CASSHLGLEKLFF
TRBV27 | CASSPIQGSRLSTDTQYF
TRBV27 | CASSELGPIYNEQFF
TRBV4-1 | CASSQRGLDRGYTF
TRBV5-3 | CASSPGTGAKEQYF
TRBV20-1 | CSAKSASGMGYEQYF
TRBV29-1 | CSAEGARYEQYF
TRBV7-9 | CASSIDHTEAFF
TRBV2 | CASSEVSNEQYF
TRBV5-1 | CASSLGLAGVEYNEQFF
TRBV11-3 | CASTLRGSNEQFF
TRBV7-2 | CASSSGQLNSPLHF
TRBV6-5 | CASTEGQGGRLDVQETQYF
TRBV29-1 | CSAIRGGQAFF
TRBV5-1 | CASSPSDVSGNTIYF
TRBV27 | CASSFLLAGVDTQYF
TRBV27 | CASRQTGNPYEQYF
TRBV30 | CALTGGGTEAFF
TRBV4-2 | CASSQSLSSTDTQYF
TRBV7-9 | CASSLFSGGTPYEQYF
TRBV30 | CAWSVANYGYTF
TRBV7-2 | CASSLVGTRQETQYF
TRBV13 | CASSHRTSGVIYQETQYF
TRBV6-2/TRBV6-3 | CASSITFGGYNEQFF
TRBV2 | CASSRTSGGFQETQYF
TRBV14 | CASSHVDRGRGTWYNEQFF
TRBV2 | CASSEELGRGYEQYF
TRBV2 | CASRRGPLSYEQYF
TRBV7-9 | CASSRRGDPTNEKLFF
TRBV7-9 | CAGSSGRETQYF
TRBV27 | CASSFSGTGNYEQYF
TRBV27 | CASTPNANTGELFF
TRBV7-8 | CASSLAGGQLQHF
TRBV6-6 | CASSGWGVQPQHF
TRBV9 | CASSAQGRKGPNTGELFF
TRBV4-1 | CASSQAPDRGGQPQHF
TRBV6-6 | CASSYSGLSEQYF
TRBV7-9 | CASSPTGLSSYNEQFF
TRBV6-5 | CASGRNEQFF